The 2 T cell receptor beta chains listed next were all sequenced from one sample in a study of cytomegalovirus exposure and HLA in healthy donors. PCR used 60 Vbeta primers and 13 Jbeta primers. The data were produced by immunoSEQ multiplex PCR, yet TCRdb's version contains in-frame clones alone and is incomplete. The sample includes 60,000 or so clones, roughly 87% of them seen just once. Sequences were obtained from PBMCs. Receptors originate from a female donor in good health and CMV-seronegative.

This chain connects TRBV14 to TRBJ1-4; D is undetermined. Trimming shortened V by 5 bases and J by 6 bases, and 10 bases separated the two germline ends. CDR1 and CDR2 (germline): SGHDN, FVKESK. The CDR3 consists of 13 residues. The CDR3 protein is CASSGKDYEKLFF. In DNA form, the CDR3 reads TGTGCCAGCAGCGGAAAGGACTATGAAAAACTGTTTTTT.

The chain uses TRBV2 and TRBJ1-6; 9 bases fit TRBD1. Germline CDR1 reads SNHLY; CDR2 reads FYNNEI. The CDR3 totals 14 residues. Losses at the gene ends were 6 bases for V and 9 bases for J; bases not matched to a gene: 6. DNA for the CDR3: TGTGCCAGCAGCGGGACAGGGTACGTTTCACCCCTCCACTTT. This sequence encodes CASSGTGYVSPLHF. Together with reference TRBV2 and TRBJ1-6, the CDR3 gives the full variable domain: EPEVTQTPSHQVTQMGQEVILRCVPISNHLYFYWYRQILGQKVEFLVSFYNNEISEKSEIFDDQFSVERPDGSNFTLKIRSTKLEDSAMYFCASSGTGYVSPLHFGNGTRLTVT.